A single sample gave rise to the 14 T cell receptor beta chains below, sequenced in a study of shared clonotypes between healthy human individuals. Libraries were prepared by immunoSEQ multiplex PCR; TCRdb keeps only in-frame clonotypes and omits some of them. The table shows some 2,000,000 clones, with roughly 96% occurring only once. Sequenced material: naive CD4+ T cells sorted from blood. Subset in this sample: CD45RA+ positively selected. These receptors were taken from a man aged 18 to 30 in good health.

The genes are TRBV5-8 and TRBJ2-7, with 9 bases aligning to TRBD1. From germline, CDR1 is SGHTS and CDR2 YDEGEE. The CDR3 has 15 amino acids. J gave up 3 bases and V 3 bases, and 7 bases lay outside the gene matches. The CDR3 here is CASSYSPGQGYEQYF. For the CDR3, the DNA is TGTGCCAGCAGCTATTCTCCGGGACAGGGCTACGAGCAGTACTTC.

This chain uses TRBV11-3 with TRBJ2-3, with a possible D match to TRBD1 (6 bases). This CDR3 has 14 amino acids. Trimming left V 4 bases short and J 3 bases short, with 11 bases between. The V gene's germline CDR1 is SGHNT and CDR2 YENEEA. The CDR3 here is CASSSGGMTDTQYF. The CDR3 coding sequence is TGTGCCAGCAGCTCTGGGGGCATGACAGATACGCAGTATTTT.

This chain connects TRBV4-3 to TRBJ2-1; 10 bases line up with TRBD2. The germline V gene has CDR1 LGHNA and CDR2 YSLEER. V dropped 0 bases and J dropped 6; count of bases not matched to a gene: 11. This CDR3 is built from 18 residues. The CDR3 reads CASSQEGVAGGPGNEQFF. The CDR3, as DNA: TGCGCCAGCAGCCAAGAAGGGGTAGCGGGAGGCCCAGGCAATGAGCAGTTCTTC.

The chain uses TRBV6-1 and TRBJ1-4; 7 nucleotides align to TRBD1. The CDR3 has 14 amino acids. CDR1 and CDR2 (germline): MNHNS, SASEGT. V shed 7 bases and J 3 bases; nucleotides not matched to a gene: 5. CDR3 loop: CASKSDRANEKLFF. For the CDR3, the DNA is TGTGCCAGCAAGTCTGACAGGGCTAATGAAAAACTGTTTTTT.

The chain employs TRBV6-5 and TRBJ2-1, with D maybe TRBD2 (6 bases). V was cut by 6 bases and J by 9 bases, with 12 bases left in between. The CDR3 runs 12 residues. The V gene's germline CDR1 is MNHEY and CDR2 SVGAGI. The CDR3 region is CASRATSSEQFF. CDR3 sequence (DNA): TGTGCCAGCAGGGCCACTAGCAGTGAGCAGTTCTTC.

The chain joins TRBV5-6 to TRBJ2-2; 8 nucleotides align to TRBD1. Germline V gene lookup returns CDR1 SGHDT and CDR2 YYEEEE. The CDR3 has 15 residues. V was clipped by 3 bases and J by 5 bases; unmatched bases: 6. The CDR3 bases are TGTGCCAGCAGCTACGGACAGGGATGGACCGGGGAGCTGTTTTTT. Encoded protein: CASSYGQGWTGELFF.

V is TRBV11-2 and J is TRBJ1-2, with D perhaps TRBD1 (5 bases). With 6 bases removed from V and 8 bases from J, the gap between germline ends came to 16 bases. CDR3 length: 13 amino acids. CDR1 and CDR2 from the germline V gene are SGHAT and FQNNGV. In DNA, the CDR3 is TGTGCCAGCAGTCGCCAGGGTTCCAACGGCTACACCTTC. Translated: CASSRQGSNGYTF.

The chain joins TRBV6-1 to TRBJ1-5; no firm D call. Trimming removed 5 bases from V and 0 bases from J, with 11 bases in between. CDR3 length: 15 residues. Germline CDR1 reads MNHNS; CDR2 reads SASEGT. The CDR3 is CASSKTGYSNQPQHF. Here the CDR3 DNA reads TGTGCCAGCAGTAAGACGGGTTATAGCAATCAGCCCCAGCATTTT.

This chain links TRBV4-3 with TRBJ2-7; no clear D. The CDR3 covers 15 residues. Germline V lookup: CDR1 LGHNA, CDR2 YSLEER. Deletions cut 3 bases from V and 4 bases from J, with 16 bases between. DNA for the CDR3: TGCGCCAGCAGCCACCTCGCGGCCGGAGTGTACGAGCAGTACTTC. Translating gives CASSHLAAGVYEQYF.

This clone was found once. The CDR3 sequence: CASTAGQGERTGELFF. DNA for the CDR3: TGTGCCAGCACCGCCGGACAGGGGGAACGCACCGGGGAGCTGTTTTTT. This chain uses TRBV9 with TRBJ2-2; the match to TRBD1 covers 10 bases. V dropped 6 bases and J dropped 4; count of bases not matched to a gene: 9. The CDR3 is 16 residues long. Germline-derived CDR1 and CDR2 are SGDLS and YYNGEE.

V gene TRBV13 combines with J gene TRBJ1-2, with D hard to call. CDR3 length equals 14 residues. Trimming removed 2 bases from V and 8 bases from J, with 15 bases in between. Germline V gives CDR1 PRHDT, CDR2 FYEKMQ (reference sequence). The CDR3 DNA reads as TGTGCCAGCAGCTTAAATAGGGAAGTAGGCGGCTACACCTTC. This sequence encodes CASSLNREVGGYTF.

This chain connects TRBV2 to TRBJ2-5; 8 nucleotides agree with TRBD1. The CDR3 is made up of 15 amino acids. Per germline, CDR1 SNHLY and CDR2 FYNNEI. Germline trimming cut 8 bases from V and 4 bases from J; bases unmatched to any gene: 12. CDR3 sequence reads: CASSGTGGSLETQYF. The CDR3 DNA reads TGTGCCAGCTCCGGGACAGGAGGGTCCTTAGAGACCCAGTACTTC.

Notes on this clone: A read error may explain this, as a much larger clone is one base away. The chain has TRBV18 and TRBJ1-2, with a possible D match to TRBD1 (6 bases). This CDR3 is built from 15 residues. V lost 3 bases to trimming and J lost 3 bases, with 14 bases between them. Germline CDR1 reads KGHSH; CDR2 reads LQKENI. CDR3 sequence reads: CASSPLSGADYGYTF. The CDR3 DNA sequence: TGTGCCAGCTCACCTCTCTCGGGGGCAGACTATGGCTACACCTTC.

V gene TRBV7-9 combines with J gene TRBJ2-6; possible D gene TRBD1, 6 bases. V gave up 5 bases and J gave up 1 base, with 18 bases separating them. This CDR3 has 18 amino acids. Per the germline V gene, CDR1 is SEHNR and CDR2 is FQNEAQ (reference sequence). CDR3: CASSDDVQGGSGANVLTF. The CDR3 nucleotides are TGTGCCAGCAGCGATGACGTACAGGGTGGGTCTGGGGCCAACGTCCTGACTTTC.